This record covers a single T cell receptor beta chain. Trimming removed 8 bases from V and 0 bases from J, with 10 bases in between. The CDR3 loop spans 12 amino acids. In germline, CDR1 is GTSNPN, CDR2 SVGIG (reference sequence). The method was immunoSEQ multiplex PCR; TCRdb's version includes in-frame clones alone and lacks a portion of them. The sample has 35,000 to 50,000 clones, about 86% seen once; the top ten hold over 45%. This sample was included in a study of blood T cell repertoires in COVID-19. Study summary: PBMCs, B-cell-depleted T cells, or T cells provided the cDNA or gDNA that made up the material.

The specimen sequenced was peripheral blood. V and J are TRBV30 and TRBJ1-1; D gene unclear. The sequence was collected from a man aged 70 or older with acute or convalescent COVID-19. In nucleotides, the CDR3 is TGTGCCGCCACGAGAATGAACACTGAAGCTTTCTTT. It translates to CAATRMNTEAFF.